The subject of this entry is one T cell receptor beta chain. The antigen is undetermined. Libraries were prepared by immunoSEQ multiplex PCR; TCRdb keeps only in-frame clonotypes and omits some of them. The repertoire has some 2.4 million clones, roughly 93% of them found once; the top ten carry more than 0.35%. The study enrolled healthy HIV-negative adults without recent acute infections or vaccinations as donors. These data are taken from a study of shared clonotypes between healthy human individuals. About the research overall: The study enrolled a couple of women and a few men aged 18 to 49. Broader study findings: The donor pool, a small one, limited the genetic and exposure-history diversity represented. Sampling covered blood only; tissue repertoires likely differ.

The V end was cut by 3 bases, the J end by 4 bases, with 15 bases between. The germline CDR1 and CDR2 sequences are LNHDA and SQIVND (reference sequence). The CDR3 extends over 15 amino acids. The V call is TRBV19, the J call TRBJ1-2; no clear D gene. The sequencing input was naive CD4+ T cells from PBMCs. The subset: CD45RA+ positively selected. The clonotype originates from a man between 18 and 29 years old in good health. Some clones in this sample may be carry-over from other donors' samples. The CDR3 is CASSMWAPGSYGYTF. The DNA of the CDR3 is TGTGCCAGTAGTATGTGGGCGCCTGGGTCCTATGGCTACACCTTC. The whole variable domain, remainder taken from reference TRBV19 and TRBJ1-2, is DGGITQSPKYLFRKEGQNVTLSCEQNLNHDAMYWYRQDPGQGLRLIYYSQIVNDFQKGDIAEGYSVSREKKESFPLTVTSAQKNPTAFYLCASSMWAPGSYGYTFGSGTRLTVV.